This is a list of T cell receptor beta chains from one sample in a study of control samples from healthy donors and cancer patients. TCRdb's copy holds only in-frame clones and misses some; the assay was immunoSEQ multiplex PCR. Here the sample spans about 57,000 clones, approximately 94% being singletons. The sequenced sample was blood. Receptor source: a man in his thirties or forties in good health. Each CDR3 is given with its conserved first and last residue. The D gene is left open where the match is weak. The size entry is marked missing in some rows and otherwise reads once, few, many or a size class.

D	size	V	J	CDR3	DNA
TRBD1	once	TRBV27	TRBJ1-5	CASSLEAGTGNQPQHF	TGTGCCAGCAGTTTGGAAGCCGGGACAGGGAATCAGCCCCAGCATTTT
.	.	TRBV6-5	TRBJ2-5	CASINTPGAQETQYF	TGTGCCAGCATTAATACCCCAGGGGCCCAAGAGACCCAGTACTTC
TRBD1	.	TRBV24-1	TRBJ1-2	CATRDRERSYTF	TGTGCCACTCGGGACAGGGAAAGGAGCTACACCTTC
TRBD2	.	TRBV27	TRBJ2-2	CASTTYTLTSGGIGELFF	TGTGCCAGCACCACTTACACCCTGACTAGCGGGGGAATCGGGGAGCTGTTTTTT
.	once	TRBV19	TRBJ2-7	CASSPGPAYEQYF	TGTGCCAGTAGTCCCGGTCCCGCCTACGAGCAGTACTTC
.	.	TRBV3-1/TRBV3-2	TRBJ1-4	CASSTTYLGTNEKLFF	TGTGCCAGCAGCACGACATATCTAGGTACTAATGAAAAACTGTTTTTT
TRBD2	.	TRBV4-1	TRBJ2-1	CASSQVSGGLDEQFF	TGCGCCAGCAGCCAAGTCAGCGGGGGATTGGATGAGCAGTTCTTC
.	.	TRBV25-1	TRBJ2-2	CASSEGGPGELFF	TGTGCCAGCAGTGAAGGCGGGCCCGGGGAGCTGTTTTTT
TRBD1	.	TRBV27	TRBJ2-2	CASRSRTGTGGFGELFF	TGTGCCAGCAGGTCCCGGACCGGGACAGGGGGCTTCGGGGAGCTGTTTTTT
.	.	TRBV7-6	TRBJ1-3	CASSLGGQSSGNTIYF	TGTGCCAGCAGCTTAGGAGGACAGAGCTCTGGAAACACCATATATTTT
.	.	TRBV9	TRBJ1-3	CASSVGYGNTIYF	TGTGCCAGCAGCGTAGGGTATGGAAACACCATATATTTT
.	.	TRBV27	TRBJ1-2	CASSLVGRTYGYTF	TGTGCCAGCAGTTTGGTGGGTCGTACCTATGGCTACACCTTC
.	.	TRBV2	TRBJ1-1	CASESQGNTEAFF	TGTGCCAGTGAAAGCCAAGGGAACACTGAAGCTTTCTTT
TRBD1	.	TRBV19	TRBJ1-4	CASKGRGSTNEKLFF	TGTGCCAGTAAGGGCAGGGGGTCAACTAATGAAAAACTGTTTTTT
TRBD2	.	TRBV3-1/TRBV3-2	TRBJ2-1	CASSPPTGTSGHNEQFF	TGTGCCAGCAGCCCGCCCACCGGGACTAGCGGCCACAATGAGCAGTTCTTC
.	few	TRBV3-1/TRBV3-2	TRBJ1-3	CASSGHSGNTIYF	TGTGCCAGCAGCGGCCACTCTGGAAACACCATATATTTT
.	.	TRBV27	TRBJ1-1	CASATGQMNTEAFF	TGTGCCTCAGCAACCGGACAGATGAACACTGAAGCTTTCTTT
.	.	TRBV9	TRBJ1-1	CASSSKPGTNTEAFF	TGTGCCAGCAGCTCGAAACCCGGGACGAACACTGAAGCTTTCTTT
.	.	TRBV28	TRBJ2-2	CASSFRNTGELFF	TGTGCCAGCAGTTTCAGAAACACCGGGGAGCTGTTTTTT
.	.	TRBV10-1	TRBJ2-7	CASSESVEQYF	TGCGCCAGCAGTGAGTCGGTAGAGCAGTACTTC
.	.	TRBV13	TRBJ1-6	CASSPNPAITGLRNNSPLHF	TGTGCCAGCAGCCCAAACCCAGCTATCACAGGGCTTAGGAATAATTCACCCCTCCACTTT
.	.	TRBV19	TRBJ1-5	CASSIDRGLNQPQHF	TGTGCCAGTAGTATAGATCGGGGGCTCAATCAGCCCCAGCATTTT
TRBD2	.	TRBV5-1	TRBJ2-1	CASSLPSPAGVHEQFF	TGCGCCAGCAGCTTGCCATCGCCAGCGGGAGTTCATGAGCAGTTCTTC
.	.	TRBV28	TRBJ2-7	CASSFKGYEQYF	TGTGCCAGCAGTTTCAAGGGCTACGAGCAGTACTTC
.	.	TRBV5-4	TRBJ1-6	CASSFQNSPLHF	TGTGCCAGCAGCTTCCAGAACTCACCCCTCCACTTT
TRBD1	.	TRBV2	TRBJ1-2	CATLLPTGNGVVAF	TGTGCCACCCTACTACCGACAGGGAATGGTGTCGTCGCCTTC
TRBD1	.	TRBV4-3	TRBJ1-2	CASGHITGDYGYTF	TGCGCCAGCGGCCACATTACAGGGGACTATGGCTACACCTTC
TRBD1	few	TRBV11-2	TRBJ2-7	CASSALGRGPYEQYF	TGTGCCAGCTCAGCTTTGGGCAGGGGGCCCTACGAGCAGTACTTC
TRBD1	.	TRBV18	TRBJ1-1	CASSWTGVDTEAFF	TGTGCCAGCTCGTGGACAGGGGTCGACACTGAAGCTTTCTTT
.	.	TRBV2	TRBJ2-2	CASSEAVGELFF	TGTGCCAGCAGTGAGGCGGTCGGGGAGCTGTTTTTT
.	.	TRBV7-8	TRBJ1-4	CASSHPGGGNEKLFF	TGTGCCAGCAGCCACCCCGGGGGAGGTAATGAAAAACTGTTTTTT
.	.	TRBV4-1	TRBJ2-7	CASSQDHGGEYEQYF	TGCGCCAGCAGCCAAGATCACGGGGGAGAATACGAGCAGTACTTC
.	.	TRBV7-9	TRBJ2-7	CASSPITYEQYF	TGTGCCAGCAGCCCCATCACCTACGAGCAGTACTTC
TRBD1	.	TRBV6-2/TRBV6-3	TRBJ1-2	CASSSGTGVGYTF	TGTGCCAGCAGCTCCGGGACAGGGGTAGGCTACACCTTC
.	.	TRBV19	TRBJ1-5	CASSTGTRGQPQHF	TGTGCCAGTAGCACAGGGACAAGAGGACAGCCCCAGCATTTT
.	.	TRBV7-7	TRBJ2-5	CASSLRQDIQETQYF	TGTGCCAGCAGCTTACGACAGGACATCCAAGAGACCCAGTACTTC
.	.	TRBV14	TRBJ1-2	CASSQMTNYGYTF	TGTGCCAGCAGCCAGATGACTAACTATGGCTACACCTTC
TRBD1	.	TRBV5-8	TRBJ1-4	CASSKKTGVTTYATNEKLFF	TGTGCCAGCAGCAAAAAAACAGGGGTCACGACTTATGCAACTAATGAAAAACTGTTTTTT
TRBD1	.	TRBV7-2	TRBJ1-4	CASSFFGTGLEKLFF	TGTGCCAGCAGCTTCTTTGGGACAGGGCTAGAAAAACTGTTTTTT
.	.	TRBV6-5	TRBJ2-3	CASSDRSSTDTQYF	TGTGCCAGCAGCGACAGATCTAGCACAGATACGCAGTATTTT
.	.	TRBV2	TRBJ1-6	CASSDGSPLHF	TGTGCCAGCAGTGACGGTTCACCCCTCCACTTT
.	.	TRBV19	TRBJ2-7	CASSFGAPSSYEQYF	TGTGCCAGTAGCTTCGGGGCCCCTAGCTCCTACGAGCAGTACTTC
.	once	TRBV7-2	TRBJ2-7	CASSLISEQYF	TGTGCCAGCAGCTTAATTTCCGAGCAGTACTTC
.	once	TRBV7-9	TRBJ1-1	CASSQAGDTEAFF	TGTGCCAGCAGCCAGGCAGGGGATACTGAAGCTTTCTTT
.	.	TRBV27	TRBJ1-6	CASSSKTDSPLHF	TGTGCCAGCAGTTCAAAGACCGATTCACCCCTCCACTTT
TRBD1	once	TRBV24-1	TRBJ2-7	CAPLDRDRVYEQYF	TGTGCCCCCCTGGACCGAGACAGGGTGTACGAGCAGTACTTC
.	.	TRBV28	TRBJ1-2	CASSRDYGYTF	TGTGCCAGCAGTCGTGACTATGGCTACACCTTC
.	.	TRBV5-1	TRBJ2-5	CASSLLDSQETQYF	TGCGCCAGCAGCTTGTTAGACAGCCAAGAGACCCAGTACTTC
TRBD1	.	TRBV7-9	TRBJ1-4	CASSMDRTGNEKLFF	TGTGCCAGCAGTATGGACAGGACTGGGAATGAAAAACTGTTTTTT
.	.	TRBV27	TRBJ1-1	CASSNPGWDFTWGTEAFF	TGTGCCAGCAGTAATCCCGGTTGGGACTTTACGTGGGGGACTGAAGCTTTCTTT
.	.	TRBV7-8	TRBJ2-5	CASSLERGRETQYF	TGTGCCAGCAGCTTAGAACGGGGGCGAGAGACCCAGTACTTC
.	.	TRBV30	TRBJ1-1	CAWSSVPNTEAFF	TGTGCCTGGTCTAGTGTCCCGAACACTGAAGCTTTCTTT
TRBD1	.	TRBV7-8	TRBJ1-2	CASSFSVSLSAGTGIDDYGYTF	TGTGCCAGCAGCTTTTCGGTCAGCCTCAGCGCCGGGACAGGGATAGATGACTATGGCTACACCTTC
.	.	TRBV3-1/TRBV3-2	TRBJ2-1	CASSQDRGPFF	TGTGCCAGCAGCCAAGATAGAGGCCCGTTCTTC
.	.	TRBV13	TRBJ2-1	CASSLGWGRRNNEQFF	TGTGCCAGCAGCTTAGGATGGGGCAGGAGGAACAATGAGCAGTTCTTC